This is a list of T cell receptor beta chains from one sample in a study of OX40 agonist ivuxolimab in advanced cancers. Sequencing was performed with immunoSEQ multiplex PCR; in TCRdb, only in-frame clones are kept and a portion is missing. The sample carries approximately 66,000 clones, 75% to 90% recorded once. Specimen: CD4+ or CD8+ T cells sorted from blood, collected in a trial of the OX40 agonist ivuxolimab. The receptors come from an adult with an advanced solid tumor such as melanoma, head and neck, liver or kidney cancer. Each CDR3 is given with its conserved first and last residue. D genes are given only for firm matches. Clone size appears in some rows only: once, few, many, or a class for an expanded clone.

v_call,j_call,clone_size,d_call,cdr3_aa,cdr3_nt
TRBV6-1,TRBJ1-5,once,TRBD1,CASSVLGGGVNQPQHF,TGTGCCAGCAGTGTTCTAGGAGGGGGCGTCAATCAGCCCCAGCATTTT
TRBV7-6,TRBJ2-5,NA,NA,CASSPAGETQYF,TGTGCCAGCAGCCCCGCGGGCGAGACCCAGTACTTC
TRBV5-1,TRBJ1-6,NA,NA,CASSLEGPHHNSPLHF,TGCGCCAGCAGCTTGGAGGGGCCCCATCATAATTCACCCCTCCACTTT
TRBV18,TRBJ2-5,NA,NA,CASSPDLWQKETQYF,TGTGCCAGCTCACCAGATTTGTGGCAGAAAGAGACCCAGTACTTC
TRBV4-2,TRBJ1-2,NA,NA,CASSQDRGRGYTF,TGTGCCAGCAGCCAAGATCGGGGACGCGGCTACACCTTC
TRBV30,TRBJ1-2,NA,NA,CAWSALEGYTF,TGTGCCTGGAGTGCCCTCGAGGGCTACACCTTC
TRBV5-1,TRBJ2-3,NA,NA,CASSSQGGDTDTQYF,TGCGCCAGCAGCTCCCAGGGAGGTGATACAGATACGCAGTATTTT
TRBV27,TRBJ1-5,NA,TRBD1,CASSPRAGGLNQPQHF,TGTGCCAGCAGTCCTCGGGCAGGGGGCCTCAATCAGCCCCAGCATTTT
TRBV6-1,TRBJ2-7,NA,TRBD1,CASTERDRVYEQYF,TGTGCCAGCACCGAAAGGGACAGGGTCTACGAGCAGTACTTC
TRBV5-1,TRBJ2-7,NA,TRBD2,CASSPGGTVIYEQYF,TGCGCCAGCAGCCCGGGAGGGACGGTCATCTACGAGCAGTACTTC
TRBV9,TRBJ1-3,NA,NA,CASSVGTGSLANTIYF,TGTGCCAGCAGCGTAGGTACAGGCTCGTTGGCAAACACCATATATTTT
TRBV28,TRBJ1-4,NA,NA,CASSFPPGSEKLFF,TGTGCCAGCAGTTTCCCCCCAGGGAGCGAAAAACTGTTTTTT
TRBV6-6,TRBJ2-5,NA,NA,CASSQGETQYF,TGTGCCAGCAGCCAGGGAGAGACCCAGTACTTC
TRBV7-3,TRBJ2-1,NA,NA,CASSSSGLLNEQFF,TGTGCCAGCAGCTCCTCCGGACTCCTTAATGAGCAGTTCTTC
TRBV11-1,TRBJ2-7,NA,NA,CASSFSLSKDEQYF,TGTGCCAGCAGCTTCAGTCTCTCGAAGGACGAGCAGTACTTC
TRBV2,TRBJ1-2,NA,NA,CASSGGRLYGYTF,TGTGCCAGCAGCGGGGGCCGTTTATATGGCTACACCTTC
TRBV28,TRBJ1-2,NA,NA,CASRRGSRYGYTF,TGTGCCAGCAGAAGGGGCTCGCGGTATGGCTACACCTTC
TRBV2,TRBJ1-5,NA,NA,CASSKGMGSNQPQHF,TGTGCCAGCAGTAAGGGAATGGGGAGCAATCAGCCCCAGCATTTT
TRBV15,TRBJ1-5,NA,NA,CATSRGANQPQHF,TGTGCCACCAGCAGGGGGGCCAATCAGCCCCAGCATTTT
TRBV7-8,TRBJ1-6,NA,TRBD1,CASGILPGQGWSPLHF,TGTGCCAGCGGCATATTACCGGGACAGGGGTGGTCACCCCTCCACTTT
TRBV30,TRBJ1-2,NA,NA,CAWTSWWGGYTF,TGTGCCTGGACCTCATGGTGGGGTGGCTACACCTTC
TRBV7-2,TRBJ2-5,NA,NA,CASSFYGTQETQYF,TGTGCCAGCAGCTTTTACGGGACCCAAGAGACCCAGTACTTC
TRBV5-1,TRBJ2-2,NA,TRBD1,CASNQDRGTGELFF,TGCGCCAGCAACCAAGACAGGGGCACCGGGGAGCTGTTTTTT
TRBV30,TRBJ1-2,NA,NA,CALDRRGGYTF,TGTGCCTTAGACAGGCGTGGCGGCTACACCTTC
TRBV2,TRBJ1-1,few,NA,CASTVGGTEAFF,TGTGCCAGCACGGTTGGAGGGACTGAAGCTTTCTTT
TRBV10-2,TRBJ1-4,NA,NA,CASSESVGQGNEKLFF,TGCGCCAGCAGTGAGTCCGTCGGGCAGGGAAATGAAAAACTGTTTTTT
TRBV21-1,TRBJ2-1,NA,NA,CASSKGNCYNEQFF,TGTGCCAGCAGCAAAGGGAACTGCTACAATGAGCAGTTCTTC
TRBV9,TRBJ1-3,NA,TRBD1,CASSVGRGYSGNTIYF,TGTGCCAGCAGCGTAGGCAGGGGGTACTCTGGAAACACCATATATTTT
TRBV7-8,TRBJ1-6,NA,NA,CASSVRDNSPLHF,TGTGCCAGCAGCGTTAGGGATAATTCACCCCTCCACTTT
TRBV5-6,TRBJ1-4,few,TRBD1,CASSPRTGNEKLFF,TGTGCCAGCAGCCCAAGGACAGGCAATGAAAAACTGTTTTTT
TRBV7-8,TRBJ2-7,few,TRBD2,CASSPGLAGVSYEQYF,TGTGCCAGCAGCCCGGGACTAGCGGGTGTCTCCTACGAGCAGTACTTC
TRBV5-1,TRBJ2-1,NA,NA,CASSWRDLSYNEQFF,TGCGCCAGCAGCTGGAGGGACCTCTCCTACAATGAGCAGTTCTTC
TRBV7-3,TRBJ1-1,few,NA,CASSFQQGFEAFF,TGTGCCAGCAGCTTCCAACAGGGCTTCGAAGCTTTCTTT
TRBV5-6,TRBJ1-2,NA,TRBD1,CASSLMEGAGGYTF,TGTGCCAGCAGCTTGATGGAGGGGGCCGGTGGCTACACCTTC
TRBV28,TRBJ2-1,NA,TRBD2,CASRGREALSYNEQFF,TGTGCCAGCAGGGGGCGGGAGGCCCTTTCCTACAATGAGCAGTTCTTC
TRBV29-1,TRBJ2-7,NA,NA,CSVAGQGTYEQYF,TGCAGCGTTGCTGGGCAGGGGACGTACGAGCAGTACTTC
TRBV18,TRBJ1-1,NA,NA,CASTGPSNTEAFF,TGTGCCAGCACAGGACCTTCGAACACTGAAGCTTTCTTT
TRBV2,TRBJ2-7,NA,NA,CASRGDRPGEQYF,TGTGCCAGCAGAGGGGACCGACCTGGGGAGCAGTACTTC
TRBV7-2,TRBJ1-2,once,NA,CASSPRHLTALYGYTF,TGTGCCAGCAGCCCACGTCATTTAACCGCCCTCTATGGCTACACCTTC
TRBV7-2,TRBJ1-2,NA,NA,CASSSEGFGYTF,TGTGCCAGCAGCTCAGAGGGTTTCGGCTACACCTTC
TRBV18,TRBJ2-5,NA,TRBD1,CASSRGQVGAETQYF,TGTGCCAGCTCCCGTGGACAGGTTGGAGCAGAGACCCAGTACTTC
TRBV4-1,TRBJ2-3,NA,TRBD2,CASSHGLAGIVADTQYF,TGCGCCAGCAGCCATGGACTAGCGGGAATTGTTGCAGATACGCAGTATTTT
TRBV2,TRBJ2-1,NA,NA,CASRQGTYNEQFF,TGTGCCAGCAGACAGGGAACCTACAATGAGCAGTTCTTC
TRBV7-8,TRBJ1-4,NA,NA,CASSLGGFGNEKLFF,TGTGCCAGCAGCTTAGGCGGTTTCGGTAATGAAAAACTGTTTTTT
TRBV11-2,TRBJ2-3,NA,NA,CASSLGTRPDTQYF,TGTGCCAGCAGCTTGGGGACACGTCCAGATACGCAGTATTTT
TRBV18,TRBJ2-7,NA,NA,CASSFNRDLLHF,TGTGCCAGCTCGTTCAACCGGGACCTACTTCACTTC
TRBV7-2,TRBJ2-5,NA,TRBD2,CASSPTSGALAQYF,TGTGCCAGCAGCCCGACTAGCGGGGCCCTTGCCCAGTACTTC
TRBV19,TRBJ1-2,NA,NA,CASSPPGVAYTF,TGTGCCAGTAGTCCCCCCGGGGTTGCCTACACCTTC
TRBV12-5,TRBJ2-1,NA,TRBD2,CASGLGTSGTNEQFF,TGTGCTAGTGGTTTGGGGACTAGCGGGACCAATGAGCAGTTCTTC
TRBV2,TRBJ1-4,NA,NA,CASSAGRTGATNEKLFF,TGTGCCAGCAGTGCTGGGCGGACCGGTGCAACTAATGAAAAACTGTTTTTT
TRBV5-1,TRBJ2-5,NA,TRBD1,CASSPGQAETQYF,TGCGCCAGCAGCCCCGGACAGGCGGAGACCCAGTACTTC
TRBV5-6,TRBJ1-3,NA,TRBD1,CASSPDTGGAGNTIYF,TGTGCCAGCAGCCCGGATACAGGGGGCGCTGGAAACACCATATATTTT
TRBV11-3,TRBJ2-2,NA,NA,CASSLLKGKGPGELFF,TGTGCCAGCAGCTTATTAAAAGGGAAGGGCCCCGGGGAGCTGTTTTTT